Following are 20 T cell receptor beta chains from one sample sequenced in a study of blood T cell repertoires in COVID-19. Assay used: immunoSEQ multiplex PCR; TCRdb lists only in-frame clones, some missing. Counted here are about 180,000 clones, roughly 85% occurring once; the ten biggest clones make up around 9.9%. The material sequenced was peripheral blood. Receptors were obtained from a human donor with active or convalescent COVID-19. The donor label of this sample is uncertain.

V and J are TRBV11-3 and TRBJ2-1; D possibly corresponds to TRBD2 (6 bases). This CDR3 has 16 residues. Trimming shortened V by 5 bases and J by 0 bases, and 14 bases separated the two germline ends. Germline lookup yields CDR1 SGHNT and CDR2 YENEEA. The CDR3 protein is CASSAGRLSSYNEQFF. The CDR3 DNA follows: TGTGCCAGCAGCGCGGGACGGCTCAGCTCCTACAATGAGCAGTTCTTC. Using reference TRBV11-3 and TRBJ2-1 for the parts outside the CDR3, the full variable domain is EAGVVQSPRYKIIEKKQPVAFWCNPISGHNTLYWYLQNLGQGPELLIRYENEEAVDDSQLPKDRFSAERLKGVDSTLKIQPAELGDSAVYLCASSAGRLSSYNEQFFGPGTRLTVL.

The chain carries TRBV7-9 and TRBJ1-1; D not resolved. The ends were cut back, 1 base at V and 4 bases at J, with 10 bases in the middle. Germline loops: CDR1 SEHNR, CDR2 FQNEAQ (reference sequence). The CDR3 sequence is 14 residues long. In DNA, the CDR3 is TGTGCCAGCAGCTTAGGCCTCGCGATCACTGAAGCTTTCTTT. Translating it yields CASSLGLAITEAFF.

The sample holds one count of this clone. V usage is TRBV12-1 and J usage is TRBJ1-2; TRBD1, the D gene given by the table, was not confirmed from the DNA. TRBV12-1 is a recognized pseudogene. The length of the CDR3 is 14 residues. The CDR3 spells CASKTGAPNYGYTF. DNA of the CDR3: TGTGCCAGCAAAACAGGGGCCCCTAACTATGGCTACACCTTC.

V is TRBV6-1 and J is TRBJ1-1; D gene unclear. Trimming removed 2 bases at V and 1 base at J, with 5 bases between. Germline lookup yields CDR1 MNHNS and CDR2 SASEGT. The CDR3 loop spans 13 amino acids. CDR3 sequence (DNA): TGTGCCAGCAGTGAACAGGCGAACACTGAAGCTTTCTTT. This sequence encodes CASSEQANTEAFF.

DNA of the CDR3: TGTGCCAGCAGTCCCTGGACAGGGAGCTCTGGAAACACCATATATTTT. This sequence encodes CASSPWTGSSGNTIYF. V usage is TRBV27 and J usage is TRBJ1-3, with 8 bases lining up with TRBD1. Germline V gene lookup returns CDR1 MNHEY and CDR2 SMNVEV (reference sequence). V lost 5 bases and J lost 0; bases outside the gene matches: 6. CDR3 length: 16 amino acids.

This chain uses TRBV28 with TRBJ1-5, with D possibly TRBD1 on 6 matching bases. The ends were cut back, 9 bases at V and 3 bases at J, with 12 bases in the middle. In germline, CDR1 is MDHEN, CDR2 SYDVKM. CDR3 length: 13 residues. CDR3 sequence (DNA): TGTGCCAGTGGACAGCTTAACAATCAGCCCCAGCATTTT. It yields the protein CASGQLNNQPQHF.

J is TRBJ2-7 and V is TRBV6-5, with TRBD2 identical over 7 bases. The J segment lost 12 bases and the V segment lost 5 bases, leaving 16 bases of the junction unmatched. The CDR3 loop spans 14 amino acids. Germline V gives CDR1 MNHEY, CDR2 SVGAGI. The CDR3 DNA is TGTGCCAGCAGTCCTCAAGCGGGACCCGTTTTTGGGTACTTC. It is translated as CASSPQAGPVFGYF.

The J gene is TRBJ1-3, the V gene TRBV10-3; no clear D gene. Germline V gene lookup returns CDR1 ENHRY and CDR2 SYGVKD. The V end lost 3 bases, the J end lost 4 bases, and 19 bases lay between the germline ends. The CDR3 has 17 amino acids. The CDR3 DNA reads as TGTGCCATCAGTGACCCCCTCATGAGGGATCTCGGAAACACCATATATTTT. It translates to CAISDPLMRDLGNTIYF.

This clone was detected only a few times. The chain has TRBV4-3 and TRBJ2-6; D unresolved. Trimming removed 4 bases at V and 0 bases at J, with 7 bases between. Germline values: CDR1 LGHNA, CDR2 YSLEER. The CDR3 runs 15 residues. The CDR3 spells CASSLSSSGANVLTF. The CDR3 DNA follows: TGCGCCAGCAGCCTCTCTAGCTCTGGGGCCAACGTCCTGACTTTC.

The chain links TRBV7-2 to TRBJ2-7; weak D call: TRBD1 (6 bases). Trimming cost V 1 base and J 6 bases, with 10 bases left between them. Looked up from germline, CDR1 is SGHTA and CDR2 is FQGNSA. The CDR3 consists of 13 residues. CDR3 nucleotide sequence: TGTGCCAGCAGCTTAGGCCTACAGGGCGAGCAGTACTTC. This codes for CASSLGLQGEQYF.

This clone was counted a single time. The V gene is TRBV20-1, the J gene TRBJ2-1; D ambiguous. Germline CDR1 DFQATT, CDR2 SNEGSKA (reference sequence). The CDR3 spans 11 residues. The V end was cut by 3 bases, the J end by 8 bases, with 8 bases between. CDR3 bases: TGCAGTGCTAGCCTGAGTTATGAGCAGTTCTTC. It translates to CSASLSYEQFF.

In DNA form, the CDR3 reads TGTGCCAGCAGTCCCCTTAGGGAGGGGGTCACTGAAGCTTTCTTT. It translates to CASSPLREGVTEAFF. This sequence joins TRBV27 and TRBJ1-1; weak D call: TRBD1 (6 bases). The CDR3 loop spans 15 amino acids. V was cut by 5 bases and J by 4 bases, with 17 bases left in between. In germline, CDR1 is MNHEY, CDR2 SMNVEV (reference sequence).

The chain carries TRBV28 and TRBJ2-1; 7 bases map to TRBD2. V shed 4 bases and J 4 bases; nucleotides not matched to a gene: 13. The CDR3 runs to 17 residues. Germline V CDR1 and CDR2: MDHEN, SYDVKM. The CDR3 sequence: CASSSNSGTTAYNEQFF. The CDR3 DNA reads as TGTGCCAGCAGTTCGAATTCCGGGACTACCGCATACAATGAGCAGTTCTTC.

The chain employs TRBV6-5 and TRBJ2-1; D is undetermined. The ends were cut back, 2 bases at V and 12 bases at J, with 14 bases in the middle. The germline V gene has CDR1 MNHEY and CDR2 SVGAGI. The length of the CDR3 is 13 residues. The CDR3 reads CASSYSQERAQFF. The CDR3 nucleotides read TGTGCCAGCAGTTACAGCCAGGAACGTGCGCAGTTCTTC.

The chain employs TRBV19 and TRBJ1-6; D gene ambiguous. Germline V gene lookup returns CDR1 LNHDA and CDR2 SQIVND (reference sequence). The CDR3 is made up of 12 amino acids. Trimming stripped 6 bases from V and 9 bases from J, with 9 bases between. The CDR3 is CASSLLSSPLHF. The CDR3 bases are TGTGCCAGTAGCCTACTATCTTCACCCCTCCACTTT.

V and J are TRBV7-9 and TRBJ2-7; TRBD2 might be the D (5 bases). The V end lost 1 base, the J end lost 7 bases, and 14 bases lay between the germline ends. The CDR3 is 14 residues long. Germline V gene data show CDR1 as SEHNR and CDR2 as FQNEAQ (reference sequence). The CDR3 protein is CASSLVEGTWEQYF. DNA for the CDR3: TGTGCCAGCAGCTTAGTCGAGGGAACGTGGGAGCAGTACTTC.

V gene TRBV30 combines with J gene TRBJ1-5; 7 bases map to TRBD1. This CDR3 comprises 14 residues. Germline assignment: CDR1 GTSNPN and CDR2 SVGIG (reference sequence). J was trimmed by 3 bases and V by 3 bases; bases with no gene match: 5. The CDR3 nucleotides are TGTGCCTGGAGCCCGACAGGGTCCAATCAGCCCCAGCATTTT. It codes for CAWSPTGSNQPQHF.

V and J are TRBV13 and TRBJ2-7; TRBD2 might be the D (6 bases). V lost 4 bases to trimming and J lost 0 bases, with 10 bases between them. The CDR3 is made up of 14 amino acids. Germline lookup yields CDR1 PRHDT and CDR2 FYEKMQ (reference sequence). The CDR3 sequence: CASSYGTHSYEQYF. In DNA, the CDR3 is TGTGCCAGCAGCTACGGGACTCACTCCTACGAGCAGTACTTC.

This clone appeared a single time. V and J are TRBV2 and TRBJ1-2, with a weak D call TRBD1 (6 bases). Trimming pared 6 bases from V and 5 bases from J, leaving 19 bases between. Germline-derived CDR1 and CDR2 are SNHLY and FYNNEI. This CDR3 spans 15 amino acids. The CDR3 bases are TGTGCCAGCAGCAACAGGGTTGGAGGAGGATATGGCTACACCTTC. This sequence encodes CASSNRVGGGYGYTF.

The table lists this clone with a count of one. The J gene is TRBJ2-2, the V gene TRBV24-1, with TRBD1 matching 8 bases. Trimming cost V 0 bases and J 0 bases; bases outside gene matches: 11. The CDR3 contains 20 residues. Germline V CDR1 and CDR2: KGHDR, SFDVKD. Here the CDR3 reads CATSDLHGRGRPPNTGELFF. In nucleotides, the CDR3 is TGTGCCACCAGTGATTTGCACGGCAGGGGGCGACCACCGAACACCGGGGAGCTGTTTTTT.